The entry below gives a single TCR beta chain sequence along with its context. The sample belongs to a study of blood T cell repertoires in COVID-19. Study context: The origin of the acute and convalescent COVID-19 samples was the United States, Italy and Spain. T cells, B-cell-depleted T cells, or PBMCs supplied cDNA or gDNA.

Germline CDR1 reads MNHEY; CDR2 reads SVGAGI. CDR3 length: 15 amino acids. Unmatched junction bases numbered 8, after V lost 6 bases and J lost 2 bases. In the study's own analysis: Amplification with reference gene primers provided the estimates of nucleated cell counts. Sequenced by immunoSEQ multiplex PCR; TCRdb stores in-frame clones only, minus some. Clone size and the V and J calls come from that table; the DNA yielded D and trimming. The repertoire holds approximately 190,000 clones, with about 86% as singletons. Sequenced input: peripheral blood. This chain connects TRBV6-5 to TRBJ2-3, with TRBD1 matching 7 bases. This clonotype originated in a man between 25 and 39 years old with active or convalescent COVID-19. CDR3 coding DNA: TGTGCCAGCAGCTTGCGGACAGGACTCACAGATACGCAGTATTTT. Amino acids: CASSLRTGLTDTQYF.